Following are 19 T cell receptor beta chains from one sample sequenced in a study of control samples from healthy donors and cancer patients. Profiling relied on immunoSEQ multiplex PCR, and the TCRdb table lists in-frame clones only, not all of them. The sample holds over 150,000 clones, 85% to 95% seen once. The specimen was blood. The receptors derive from a young man in good health.

The chain uses TRBV6-2 or TRBV6-3 and TRBJ2-4; 7 nucleotides line up with TRBD2. With 6 bases clipped from V and 0 bases from J, the junction kept 8 bases outside the gene matches. The CDR3 runs 16 residues. CDR1 is MNHEY, CDR2 SVGEGT, per germline. DNA of the CDR3: TGTGCCAGCAGCCCTAGCGGTTATTTAGCCAAAAACATTCAGTACTTC. It specifies CASSPSGYLAKNIQYF.

This chain joins TRBV6-1 and TRBJ1-1; tentative D call: TRBD1 (6 bases). The V end lost 2 bases, the J end lost 1 base, and 14 bases lay between the germline ends. The CDR3 covers 16 residues. Germline values: CDR1 MNHNS, CDR2 SASEGT. This CDR3 is CASSEKSTGGNTEAFF. In nucleotides, the CDR3 is TGTGCCAGCAGTGAAAAATCGACAGGCGGGAACACTGAAGCTTTCTTT.

J is TRBJ2-6 and V is TRBV5-6, with D uncertain. This CDR3 region has 14 residues. Trimming pared 5 bases from V and 1 base from J, leaving 7 bases between. Germline CDR1 is SGHDT and CDR2 is YYEEEE. The CDR3 region is CASSLKSGANVLTF. The CDR3 DNA follows: TGTGCCAGCAGTTTGAAATCTGGGGCCAACGTCCTGACTTTC.

The V call is TRBV21-1, the J call TRBJ2-2; the table's D call of TRBD1 was not tested on the DNA. TRBV21-1 represents a pseudogene. This CDR3 has 14 amino acids. DNA of the CDR3: TGTGCCAGCAGCAAAGAGAACACCTCCGGGGAGCTGTTTTTT. Encoded protein: CASSKENTSGELFF.

The chain is built from TRBV6-1 and TRBJ2-5; 10 bases match TRBD2. Germline V gene data show CDR1 as MNHNS and CDR2 as SASEGT. The ends lost 2 bases at V and 2 bases at J; junction bases unmatched: 5. The CDR3 has 16 residues. The CDR3 reads CASSELAGEMQETQYF. In DNA form, the CDR3 reads TGTGCCAGCAGTGAACTAGCGGGGGAAATGCAAGAGACCCAGTACTTC.

V is TRBV6-4 and J is TRBJ1-6; D ambiguous. The CDR3 contains 13 residues. The ends were cut back, 2 bases at V and 4 bases at J, with 3 bases in the middle. The germline CDR1 and CDR2 sequences are MRHNA and SNTAGT. The CDR3 sequence: CASSDSYNSPLHF. For the CDR3, the DNA is TGTGCCAGCAGTGACAGTTATAATTCACCCCTCCACTTT.

V is TRBV6-5 and J is TRBJ1-2; 9 bases line up with TRBD1. The CDR3 has 14 amino acids. V was clipped by 6 bases and J by 5 bases; unmatched bases: 7. Germline CDR1 is MNHEY and CDR2 is SVGAGI. CDR3: CASRPTGGGYGYTF. The DNA for the CDR3 is TGTGCCAGCAGACCCACAGGGGGCGGATATGGCTACACCTTC.

The chain has TRBV24-1 and TRBJ1-3; no definite D call. CDR1 is KGHDR and CDR2 is SFDVKD in the germline V gene. CDR3 length: 12 amino acids. Trimming pared 3 bases from V and 5 bases from J, leaving 4 bases between. The CDR3 nucleotides read TGTGCCACCAGTGATCTGAGAAACACCATATATTTT. Protein product: CATSDLRNTIYF.

This clone was recorded once. The V gene is TRBV7-6, the J gene TRBJ1-2; 7 nucleotides line up with TRBD1. From germline, CDR1 is SGHVS and CDR2 FNYEAQ. CDR3 length: 17 amino acids. V was pared by 5 bases and J by 7 bases, with 19 bases of the junction left unmatched. The CDR3 coding sequence is TGTGCCAGCAGCCAGGGGGGTGGGTCCGCTCCCTCCCGTGGCTACACCTTC. Translating gives CASSQGGGSAPSRGYTF.

The gene calls are TRBV5-4 and TRBJ2-6; unclear D gene. V was shortened by 4 bases and J by 0 bases, with 14 bases between the two germline ends. The CDR3 has 17 residues. Germline-derived CDR1 and CDR2 are SGHNT and YYREEE (reference sequence). The CDR3 nucleotides read TGTGCCAGCAGCCCTTCTGATCCGAGCTCTGGGGCCAACGTCCTGACTTTC. Its protein is CASSPSDPSSGANVLTF.

This clone was recorded once. The chain uses TRBV4-1 and TRBJ2-2, with D possibly TRBD1 on 6 matching bases. The ends were cut back, 6 bases at V and 4 bases at J, with 12 bases in the middle. Per germline, CDR1 MGHRA and CDR2 YSYEKL. CDR3 length: 14 amino acids. In DNA form, the CDR3 reads TGCGCCAGCAGTTTCGTAGGGGGCACCGGGGAGCTGTTTTTT. Translation gives CASSFVGGTGELFF.

J is TRBJ2-7 and V is TRBV28, with 7 positions matching TRBD1. V was pared by 6 bases and J by 1 base, with 6 bases of the junction left unmatched. The CDR3 covers 14 residues. Germline V gene lookup returns CDR1 MDHEN and CDR2 SYDVKM. The CDR3 bases are TGTGCCAGCAGGACTGACAGGGCGTCCTACGAGCAGTACTTC. Amino acid sequence: CASRTDRASYEQYF.

This sequence joins TRBV2 and TRBJ1-5; D unclear. The CDR3 contains 14 residues. Germline loops: CDR1 SNHLY, CDR2 FYNNEI. V shed 7 bases and J shed 5 bases, with 15 bases lying between them. CDR3 amino acids: CASNDNTRDQPQHF. The DNA of the CDR3 is TGTGCCAGCAATGACAATACTAGAGATCAGCCCCAGCATTTT.

The V and J genes are TRBV7-9 and TRBJ2-2; 10 bases agree with TRBD1. The CDR3 spans 18 residues. V lost 5 bases and J lost 3; bases outside the gene matches: 12. Germline V CDR1 and CDR2: SEHNR, FQNEAQ (reference sequence). Here the CDR3 DNA reads TGTGCCAGCAGCCACCAAAACTCCGGGACAGGGGACACCGGGGAGCTGTTTTTT. This sequence encodes CASSHQNSGTGDTGELFF.

The V gene is TRBV14, the J gene TRBJ2-3; no firm D call. The CDR3 is made up of 14 amino acids. Trimming cost V 3 bases and J 10 bases, with 17 bases left between them. The germline CDR1 and CDR2 sequences are SGHDN and FVKESK. CDR3 region: CASSQFPHPQPQYF. CDR3 DNA: TGTGCCAGCAGCCAGTTTCCCCATCCCCAGCCGCAGTATTTT.

The rearrangement links TRBV7-8 to TRBJ1-3; D not resolved. The CDR3 contains 12 residues. The V and J ends lost 5 bases and 8 bases respectively, with 10 bases between them. The germline CDR1 and CDR2 sequences are SGHVS and FQNEAQ. This chain's CDR3 is CASSQNLDTIYF. For the CDR3, the DNA is TGTGCCAGCAGCCAAAATTTAGACACCATATATTTT.

The chain employs TRBV5-1 and TRBJ2-1; TRBD2 agrees at 11 bases. This CDR3 has 15 amino acids. Germline CDR1 and CDR2: SGHRS and YFSETQ. Losses at the gene ends were 0 bases for V and 10 bases for J; bases not matched to a gene: 6. CDR3: CASSLDSGGAYEQFF. The DNA of the CDR3 is TGCGCCAGCAGCTTGGATAGCGGGGGGGCCTACGAGCAGTTCTTC.

V gene TRBV6-5 combines with J gene TRBJ1-5; unclear D gene. V lost 6 bases and J lost 5, with 14 bases in between. Germline CDR1 MNHEY, CDR2 SVGAGI. The length of the CDR3 is 14 residues. For the CDR3, the DNA is TGTGCCAGCAGGACGGTCGGGAAGGATCAGCCCCAGCATTTT. It codes for CASRTVGKDQPQHF.

The gene calls are TRBV7-8 and TRBJ1-5, with 8 positions matching TRBD1. V shed 6 bases, J shed 0 bases, and the junction held 10 bases outside the gene matches. The CDR3 is 17 residues long. Germline values: CDR1 SGHVS, CDR2 FQNEAQ. Here the CDR3 reads CASSHPTQGASNQPQHF. Written as DNA, the CDR3 is TGTGCCAGCAGTCACCCGACCCAGGGGGCTAGCAATCAGCCCCAGCATTTT.